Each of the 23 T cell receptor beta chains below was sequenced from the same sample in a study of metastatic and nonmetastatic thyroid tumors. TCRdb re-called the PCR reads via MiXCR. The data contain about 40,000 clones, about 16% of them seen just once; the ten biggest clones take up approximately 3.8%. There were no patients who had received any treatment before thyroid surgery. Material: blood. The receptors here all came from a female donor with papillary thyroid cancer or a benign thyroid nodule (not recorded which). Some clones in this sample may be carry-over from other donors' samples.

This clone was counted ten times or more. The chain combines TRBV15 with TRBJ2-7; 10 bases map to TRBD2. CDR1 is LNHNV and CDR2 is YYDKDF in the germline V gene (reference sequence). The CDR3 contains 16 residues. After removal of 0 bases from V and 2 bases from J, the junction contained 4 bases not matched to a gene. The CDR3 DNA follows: TGTGCCACCAGCAGAGATCTAGCGGGAGTCACCTACGAGCAGTACTTC. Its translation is CATSRDLAGVTYEQYF.

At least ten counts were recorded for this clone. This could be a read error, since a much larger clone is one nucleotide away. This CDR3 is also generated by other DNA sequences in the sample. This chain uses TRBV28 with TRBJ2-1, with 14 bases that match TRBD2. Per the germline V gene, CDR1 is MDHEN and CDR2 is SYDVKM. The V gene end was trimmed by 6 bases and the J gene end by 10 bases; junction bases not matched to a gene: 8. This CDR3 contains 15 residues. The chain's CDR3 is CASRRETSGRDEQFF. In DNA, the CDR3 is TGTGCCAGCAGACGGGAGACTAGCGGGAGGGACGAGCAGTTCTTC.

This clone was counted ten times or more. The CDR3 region is CASSPQTSGGMFF. CDR3 DNA: TGTGCCAGCAGCCCACAGACTAGCGGGGGCATGTTCTTC. The J gene is TRBJ2-1, the V gene TRBV7-3; TRBD2 matches at 12 bases. CDR1 SGHTA and CDR2 FQGTGA come from the germline V gene. CDR3 length: 13 amino acids. With 5 bases clipped from V and 15 bases from J, the junction kept 8 bases outside the gene matches.

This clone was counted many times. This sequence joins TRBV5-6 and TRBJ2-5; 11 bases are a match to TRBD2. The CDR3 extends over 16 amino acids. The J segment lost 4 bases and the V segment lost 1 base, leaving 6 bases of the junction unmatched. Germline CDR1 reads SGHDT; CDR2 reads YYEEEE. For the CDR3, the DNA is TGTGCCAGCAGCTTGTTAGCGGGGGGGCAGGGAGAGACCCAGTACTTC. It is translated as CASSLLAGGQGETQYF.

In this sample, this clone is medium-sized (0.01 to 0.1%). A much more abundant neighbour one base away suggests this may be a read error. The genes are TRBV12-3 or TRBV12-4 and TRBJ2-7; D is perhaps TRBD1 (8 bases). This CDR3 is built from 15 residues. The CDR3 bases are TGTGCCCGCAGTTTAAACAGGGGGGGGGAGTACGAGCAGTACTTC. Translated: CARSLNRGGEYEQYF.

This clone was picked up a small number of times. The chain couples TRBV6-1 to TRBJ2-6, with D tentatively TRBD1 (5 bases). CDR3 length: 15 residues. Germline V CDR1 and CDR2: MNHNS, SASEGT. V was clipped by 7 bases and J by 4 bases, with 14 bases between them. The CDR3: CASMTDLSGANVLTF. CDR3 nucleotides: TGTGCCAGCATGACAGACCTCTCCGGGGCCAACGTCCTGACTTTC.

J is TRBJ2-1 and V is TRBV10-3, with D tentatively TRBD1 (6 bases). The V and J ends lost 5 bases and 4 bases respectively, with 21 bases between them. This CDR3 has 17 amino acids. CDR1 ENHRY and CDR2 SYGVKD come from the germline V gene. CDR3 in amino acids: CAISRNRDPTPYNEQFF. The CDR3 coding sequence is TGTGCCATCAGTAGGAACAGGGACCCCACCCCTTACAATGAGCAGTTCTTC.

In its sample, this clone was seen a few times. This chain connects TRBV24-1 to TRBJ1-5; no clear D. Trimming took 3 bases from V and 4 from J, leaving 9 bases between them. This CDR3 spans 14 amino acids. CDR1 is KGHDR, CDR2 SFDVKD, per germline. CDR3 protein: CATSDSKVNQPQHF. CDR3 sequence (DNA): TGTGCCACCAGTGATAGTAAGGTAAATCAGCCCCAGCATTTT.

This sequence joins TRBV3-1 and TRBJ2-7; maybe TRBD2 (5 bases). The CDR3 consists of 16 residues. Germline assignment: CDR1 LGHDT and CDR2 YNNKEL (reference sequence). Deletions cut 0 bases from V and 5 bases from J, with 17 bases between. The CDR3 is CASSQDGLGVQDEQYF. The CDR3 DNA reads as TGTGCCAGCAGCCAAGACGGATTGGGAGTTCAGGACGAGCAGTACTTC.

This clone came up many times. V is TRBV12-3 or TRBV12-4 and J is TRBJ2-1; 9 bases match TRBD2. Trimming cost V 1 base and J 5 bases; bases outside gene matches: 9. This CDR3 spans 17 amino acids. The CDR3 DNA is TGTGCCAGCAGTTTAGGGCTGGCGGGGGGGCCGAACAATGAGCAGTTCTTC. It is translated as CASSLGLAGGPNNEQFF.

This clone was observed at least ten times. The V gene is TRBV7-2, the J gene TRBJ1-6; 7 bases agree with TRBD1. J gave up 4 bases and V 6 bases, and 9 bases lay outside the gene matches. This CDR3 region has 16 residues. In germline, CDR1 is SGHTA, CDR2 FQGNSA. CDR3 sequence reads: CASSPTGVRYNSPLHF. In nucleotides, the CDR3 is TGTGCCAGCAGTCCTACAGGGGTTCGGTATAATTCACCCCTCCACTTT.

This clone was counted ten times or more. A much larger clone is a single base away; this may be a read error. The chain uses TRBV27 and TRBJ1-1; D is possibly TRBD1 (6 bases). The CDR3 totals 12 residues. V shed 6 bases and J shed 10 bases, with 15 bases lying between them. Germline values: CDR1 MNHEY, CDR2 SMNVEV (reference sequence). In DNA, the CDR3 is TGTGCCAGCAGCGAAGAAGGGGGAGCAGCTTTCTTT. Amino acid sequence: CASSEEGGAAFF.

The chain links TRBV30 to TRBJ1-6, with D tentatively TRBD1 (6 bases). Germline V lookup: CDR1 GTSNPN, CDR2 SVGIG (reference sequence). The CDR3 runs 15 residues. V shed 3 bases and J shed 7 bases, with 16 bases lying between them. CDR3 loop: CAWSLGGARNSPLHF. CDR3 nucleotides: TGTGCCTGGAGCCTAGGGGGGGCGCGGAATTCACCCCTCCACTTT.

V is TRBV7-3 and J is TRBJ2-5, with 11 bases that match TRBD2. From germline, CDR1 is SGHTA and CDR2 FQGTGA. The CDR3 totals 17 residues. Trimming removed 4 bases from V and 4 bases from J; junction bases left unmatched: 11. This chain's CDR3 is CASSSLAGGPVGETQYF. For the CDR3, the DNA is TGTGCCAGCAGCTCCTTAGCGGGAGGGCCGGTCGGAGAGACCCAGTACTTC. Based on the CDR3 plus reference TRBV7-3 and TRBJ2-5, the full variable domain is GAGVSQTPSNKVTEKGKYVELRCDPISGHTALYWYRQSLGQGPEFLIYFQGTGAADDSGLPNDRFFAVRPEGSVSTLKIQRTERGDSAVYLCASSSLAGGPVGETQYFGPGTRLLVL.

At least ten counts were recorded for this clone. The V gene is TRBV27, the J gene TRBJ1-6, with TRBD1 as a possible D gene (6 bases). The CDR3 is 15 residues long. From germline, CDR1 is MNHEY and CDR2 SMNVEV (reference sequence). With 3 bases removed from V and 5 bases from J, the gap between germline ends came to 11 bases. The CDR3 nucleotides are TGTGCCAGCAGTTTCTCGGCAGGGGATAATTCACCCCTCCACTTT. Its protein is CASSFSAGDNSPLHF.

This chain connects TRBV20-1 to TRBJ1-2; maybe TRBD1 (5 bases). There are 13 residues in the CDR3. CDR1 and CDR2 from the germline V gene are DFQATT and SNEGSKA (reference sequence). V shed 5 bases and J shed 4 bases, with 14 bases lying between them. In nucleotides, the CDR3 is TGCAGTGCTGAGACAGAAAATTTCTATGGCTACACCTTC. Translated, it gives CSAETENFYGYTF.

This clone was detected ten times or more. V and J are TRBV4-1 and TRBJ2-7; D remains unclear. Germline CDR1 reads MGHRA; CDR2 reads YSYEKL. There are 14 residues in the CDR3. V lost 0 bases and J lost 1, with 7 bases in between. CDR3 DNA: TGCGCCAGCAGCCAAGATAGAGTTTCCTACGAGCAGTACTTC. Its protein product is CASSQDRVSYEQYF.

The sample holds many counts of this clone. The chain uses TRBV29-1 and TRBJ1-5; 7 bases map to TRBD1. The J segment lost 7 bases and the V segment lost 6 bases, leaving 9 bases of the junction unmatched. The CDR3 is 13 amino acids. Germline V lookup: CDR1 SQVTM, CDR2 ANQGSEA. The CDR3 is CSVAQGTLQPQHF. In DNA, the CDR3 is TGCAGCGTCGCACAGGGGACCCTACAGCCCCAGCATTTT.

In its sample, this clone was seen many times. The CDR3 here is CASSLRLAGTEQYF. In nucleotides, the CDR3 is TGTGCCAGCAGTTTGCGGCTAGCGGGGACCGAGCAGTACTTC. V is TRBV28 and J is TRBJ2-7; 9 bases map to TRBD2. Trimming removed 3 bases from V and 6 bases from J; junction bases left unmatched: 6. The CDR3 runs to 14 residues. Looked up from germline, CDR1 is MDHEN and CDR2 is SYDVKM.

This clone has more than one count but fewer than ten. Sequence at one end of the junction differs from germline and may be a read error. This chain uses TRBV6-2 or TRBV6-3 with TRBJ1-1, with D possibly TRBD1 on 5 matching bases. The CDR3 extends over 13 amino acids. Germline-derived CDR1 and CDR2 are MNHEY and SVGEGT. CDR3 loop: CASSYLPVQEVFF. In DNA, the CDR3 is TGTGCCAGCAGTTACCTACCTGTACAGGAAGTTTTCTTT.

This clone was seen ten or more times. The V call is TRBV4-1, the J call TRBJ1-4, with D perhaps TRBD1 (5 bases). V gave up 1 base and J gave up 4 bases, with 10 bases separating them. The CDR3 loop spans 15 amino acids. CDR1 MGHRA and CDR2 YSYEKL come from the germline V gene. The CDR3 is CASSQGGRDNEKLFF. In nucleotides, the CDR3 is TGCGCCAGCAGCCAAGGCGGCAGGGATAATGAAAAACTGTTTTTT.

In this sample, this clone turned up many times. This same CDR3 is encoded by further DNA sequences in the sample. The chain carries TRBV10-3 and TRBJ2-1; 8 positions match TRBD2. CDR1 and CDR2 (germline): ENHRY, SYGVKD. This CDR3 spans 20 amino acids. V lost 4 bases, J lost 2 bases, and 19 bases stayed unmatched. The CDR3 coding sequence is TGTGCCATCAGTGGGATAGGGGCGGGTTCCGGGAGGGCCGCCTACAATGAGCAGTTCTTC. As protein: CAISGIGAGSGRAAYNEQFF.

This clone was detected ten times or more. The CDR3 DNA sequence: TGTGCCACCAGTGACCCGTCATACACAGATACGCAGTATTTT. It translates to CATSDPSYTDTQYF. The V gene is TRBV24-1, the J gene TRBJ2-3; no firm D call. V lost 4 bases, J lost 2 bases, and 9 bases lay in between. There are 14 residues in the CDR3. Germline CDR1 is KGHDR and CDR2 is SFDVKD.